This passage covers 13 T cell receptor beta chains from one sample sequenced in a study of blood T cell repertoires in COVID-19 (dated by TCRdb to about 2020). Preparation of the library involved the immunoSEQ multiplex PCR assay. Imported from immuneACCESS, the table was reduced by TCRdb to in-frame sequences with V and J called. These copies leave out some clones; in studies compared against another copy, an unresolved V gene accounts for under half, and the cause of the remainder is not known. The sample yields about 88,000 clones; roughly 87% were counted once. The biggest ten clones account for roughly 14% of the sample. Sequencing was carried out using peripheral blood. The receptors were sampled from a male donor with acute or convalescent COVID-19.

This sequence joins TRBV5-1 and TRBJ2-1, with 15 bases matching TRBD2. CDR1 is SGHRS and CDR2 is YFSETQ in the germline V gene. V gave up 6 bases and J gave up 0 bases; unmatched junction bases: 19. This CDR3 spans 22 amino acids. The CDR3 loop reads CASTERAPGLAGGRSSYNEQFF. The DNA for the CDR3 is TGCGCCAGCACCGAGAGGGCTCCGGGACTAGCGGGGGGCCGGAGCTCCTACAATGAGCAGTTCTTC.

The chain carries TRBV30 and TRBJ1-1, with 8 bases that match TRBD1. With 1 base clipped from V and 5 bases from J, the junction kept 0 bases outside the gene matches. This CDR3 spans 12 amino acids. Germline V lookup: CDR1 GTSNPN, CDR2 SVGIG (reference sequence). The CDR3 region is CAWSGQGTEAFF. For the CDR3, the DNA is TGTGCCTGGAGTGGACAGGGGACTGAAGCTTTCTTT.

The chain links TRBV7-2 to TRBJ2-7, with 7 nucleotides matching TRBD1. CDR1 is SGHTA, CDR2 FQGNSA, per germline. J lost 3 bases, V lost 5 bases, and 4 bases had no gene match. This CDR3 is built from 13 residues. In nucleotides, the CDR3 is TGTGCCAGCAGCCAGACAGGGATCTACGAGCAGTACTTC. As protein: CASSQTGIYEQYF.

This chain links TRBV6-4 with TRBJ2-2; the D gene is possibly TRBD1 (6 bases). V lost 7 bases and J lost 6, with 15 bases in between. Per the germline V gene, CDR1 is MRHNA and CDR2 is SNTAGT. This CDR3 has 14 amino acids. The CDR3 DNA reads TGTGCCAGCAAAGTAGAACAGGGAGCCGGGGAGCTGTTTTTT. It yields the protein CASKVEQGAGELFF.

The V gene is TRBV28, the J gene TRBJ1-2; 10 positions match TRBD1. The germline V gene has CDR1 MDHEN and CDR2 SYDVKM. This CDR3 comprises 14 residues. The V and J ends lost 7 bases and 14 bases, in that order; junction bases with no gene match: 16. The CDR3 loop reads CASTVSGQGPVKTF. CDR3 DNA sequence: TGTGCCAGCACCGTCTCGGGACAGGGGCCCGTTAAAACCTTC.

The rearrangement uses TRBV18 and TRBJ2-3; D gene unclear. This CDR3 has 15 amino acids. Germline V gives CDR1 KGHSH, CDR2 LQKENI. Deletions cut 6 bases from V and 4 bases from J, with 17 bases between. As DNA, the CDR3 is TGTGCCAGCTCCCCGACACCTTACGGCGCAGATACGCAGTATTTT. Protein: CASSPTPYGADTQYF.

V usage is TRBV19 and J usage is TRBJ1-1; TRBD1 agrees at 8 bases. The V gene end was trimmed by 2 bases and the J gene end by 5 bases; junction bases not matched to a gene: 10. CDR3 length: 16 residues. Germline V lookup: CDR1 LNHDA, CDR2 SQIVND (reference sequence). The CDR3 sequence is CASSINTGTGGTEAFF. The CDR3 DNA follows: TGTGCCAGTAGTATAAACACCGGGACAGGAGGGACTGAAGCTTTCTTT.

The rearrangement uses TRBV2 and TRBJ2-7; 8 bases line up with TRBD2. The CDR3 spans 15 residues. Trimming removed 0 bases from V and 3 bases from J; junction bases left unmatched: 4. Per germline, CDR1 SNHLY and CDR2 FYNNEI. The CDR3 nucleotides are TGTGCCAGCAGTGAAGCTGGCGGGGGGTTCTACGAGCAGTACTTC. Amino acids: CASSEAGGGFYEQYF.

The V call is TRBV27, the J call TRBJ2-4; TRBD2 matches at 10 bases. V lost 5 bases to trimming and J lost 3 bases; unmatched junction nucleotides: 13. Germline CDR1 is MNHEY and CDR2 is SMNVEV (reference sequence). The CDR3 totals 18 residues. CDR3 loop: CASSRLSGGALSKNIQYF. Here the CDR3 DNA reads TGTGCCAGCAGTCGACTGAGCGGGGGGGCCCTTAGCAAAAACATTCAGTACTTC.

In its sample, this clone was seen once. This chain links TRBV18 with TRBJ1-1, with D hard to call. CDR1 and CDR2 (germline): KGHSH, LQKENI. V lost 3 bases and J 1 base, leaving 9 bases between the germline ends. CDR3 length: 14 amino acids. CDR3 bases: TGTGCCAGCTCACCGACCTCGGGGAACACTGAAGCTTTCTTT. It codes for CASSPTSGNTEAFF.

This clone was recorded only once. J is TRBJ2-7 and V is TRBV3-1 (or the pseudogene TRBV3-2); 11 bases fit TRBD2. CDR1 is LGHDT, CDR2 YNNKEL, per germline (reference sequence). The CDR3 runs to 14 residues. Trimming at V came to 3 bases and at J to 11 bases, leaving 9 bases not matched to a gene. CDR3 sequence: CASSQGLAGGIKYF. The CDR3 DNA is TGTGCCAGCAGCCAGGGGCTAGCGGGGGGTATTAAGTACTTC.

The chain combines TRBV6-5 with TRBJ1-4; D possibly corresponds to TRBD1 (6 bases). The CDR3 consists of 16 residues. Trimming shortened V by 1 base and J by 7 bases, and 16 bases separated the two germline ends. The germline gives CDR1 MNHEY, CDR2 SVGAGI. The CDR3 is CASSYLTGSGGEKLFF. CDR3 bases: TGTGCCAGCAGTTACTTAACAGGGTCCGGTGGTGAAAAACTGTTTTTT.

The chain employs TRBV19 and TRBJ2-3; 14 bases line up with TRBD2. This CDR3 is 15 amino acids long. Germline loops: CDR1 LNHDA, CDR2 SQIVND (reference sequence). With 4 bases clipped from V and 5 bases from J, the junction kept 2 bases outside the gene matches. DNA of the CDR3: TGTGCCAGTAGTACGGGACTAGCGGGGGTAGATACGCAGTATTTT. Its protein is CASSTGLAGVDTQYF.